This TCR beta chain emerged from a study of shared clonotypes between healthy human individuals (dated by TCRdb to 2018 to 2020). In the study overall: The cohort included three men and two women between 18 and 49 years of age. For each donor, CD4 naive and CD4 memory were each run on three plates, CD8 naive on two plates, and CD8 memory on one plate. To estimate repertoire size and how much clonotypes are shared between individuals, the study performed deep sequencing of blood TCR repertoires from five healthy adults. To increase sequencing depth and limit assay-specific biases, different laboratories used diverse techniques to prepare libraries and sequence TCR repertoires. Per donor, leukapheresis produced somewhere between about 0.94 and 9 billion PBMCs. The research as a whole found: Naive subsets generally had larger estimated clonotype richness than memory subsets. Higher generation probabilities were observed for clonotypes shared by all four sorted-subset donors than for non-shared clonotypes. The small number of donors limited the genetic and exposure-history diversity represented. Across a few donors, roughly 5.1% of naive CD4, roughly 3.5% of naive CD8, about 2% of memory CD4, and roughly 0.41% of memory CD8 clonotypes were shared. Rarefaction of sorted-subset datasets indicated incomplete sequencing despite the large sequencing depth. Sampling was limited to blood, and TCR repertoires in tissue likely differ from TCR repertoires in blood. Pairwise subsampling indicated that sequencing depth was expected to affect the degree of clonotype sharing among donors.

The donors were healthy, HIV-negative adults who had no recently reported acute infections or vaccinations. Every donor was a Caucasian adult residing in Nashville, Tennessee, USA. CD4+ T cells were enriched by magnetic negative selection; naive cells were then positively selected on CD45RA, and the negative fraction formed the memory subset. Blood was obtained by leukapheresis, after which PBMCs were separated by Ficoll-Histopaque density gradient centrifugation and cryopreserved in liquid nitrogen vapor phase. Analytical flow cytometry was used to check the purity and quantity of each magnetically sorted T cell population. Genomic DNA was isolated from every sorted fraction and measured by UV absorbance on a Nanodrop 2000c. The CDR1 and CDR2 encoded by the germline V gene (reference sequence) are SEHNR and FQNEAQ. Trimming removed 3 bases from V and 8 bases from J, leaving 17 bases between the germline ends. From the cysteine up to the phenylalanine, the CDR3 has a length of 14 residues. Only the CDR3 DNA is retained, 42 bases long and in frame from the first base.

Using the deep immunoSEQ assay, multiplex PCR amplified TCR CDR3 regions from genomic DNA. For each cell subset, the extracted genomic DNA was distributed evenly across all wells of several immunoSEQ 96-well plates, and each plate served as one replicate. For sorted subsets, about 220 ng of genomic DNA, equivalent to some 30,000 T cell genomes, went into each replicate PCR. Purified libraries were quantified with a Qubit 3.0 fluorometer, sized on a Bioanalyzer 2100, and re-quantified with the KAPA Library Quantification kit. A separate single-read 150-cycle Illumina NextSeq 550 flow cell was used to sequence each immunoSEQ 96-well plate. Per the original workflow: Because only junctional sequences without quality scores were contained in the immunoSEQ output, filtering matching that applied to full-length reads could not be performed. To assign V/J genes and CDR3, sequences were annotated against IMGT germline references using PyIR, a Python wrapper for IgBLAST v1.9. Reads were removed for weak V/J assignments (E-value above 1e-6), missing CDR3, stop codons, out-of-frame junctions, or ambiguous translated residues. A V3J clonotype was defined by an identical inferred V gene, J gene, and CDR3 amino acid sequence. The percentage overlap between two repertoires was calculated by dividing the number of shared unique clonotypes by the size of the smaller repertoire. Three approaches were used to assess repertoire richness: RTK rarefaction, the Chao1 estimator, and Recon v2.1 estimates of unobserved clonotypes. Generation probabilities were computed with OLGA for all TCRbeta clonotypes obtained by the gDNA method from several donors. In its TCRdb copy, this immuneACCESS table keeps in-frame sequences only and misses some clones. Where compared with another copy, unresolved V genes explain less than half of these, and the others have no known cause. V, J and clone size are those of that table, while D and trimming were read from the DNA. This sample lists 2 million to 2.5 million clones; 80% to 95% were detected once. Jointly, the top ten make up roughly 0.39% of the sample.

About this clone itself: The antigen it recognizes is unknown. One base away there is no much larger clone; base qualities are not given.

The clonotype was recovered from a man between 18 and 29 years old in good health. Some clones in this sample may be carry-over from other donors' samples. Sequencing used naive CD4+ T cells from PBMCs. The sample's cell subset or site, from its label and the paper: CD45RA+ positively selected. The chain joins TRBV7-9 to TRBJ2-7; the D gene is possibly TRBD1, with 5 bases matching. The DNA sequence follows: TGTGCCAGCAGCTTCGTCCAGGGTATTTCTCAGCAGTACTTC. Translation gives CASSFVQGISQQYF.